The following is a TCR beta chain sequence with its context. The antigen is not known. The data are from a study of cytomegalovirus exposure and HLA in healthy donors. As for the study in general: T cells numbering some 170 million yielded some 120 million unique TCR beta sequences in an earlier analysis. The Caucasian-associated ancestry cluster contained 81% of the roughly 400 genotyped donors. Overall study findings and caveats: An analysis done earlier found most TCR beta V segments productive about 90% or about 30% of the time.

The CDR3 runs to 18 residues. Per germline, CDR1 MDHEN and CDR2 SYDVKM. V was clipped by 4 bases and J by 3 bases; unmatched bases: 17. The PCR made use of 60 Vbeta and 13 Jbeta primers. Original data processing: Per a later analysis, the number of unique TCR beta chains was about 80 million, of which around 9.9 million were shared. Only in-frame clones appear in the TCRdb table, and some are missing; sequencing was by immunoSEQ multiplex PCR. V and J calls and clone size are given by that table; D and trimming were obtained from the DNA. The data show around 160,000 clones, roughly four fifths seen once.

Sample: PBMCs. The rearrangement uses TRBV28 and TRBJ2-7, with 8 bases lining up with TRBD2. The sequence was obtained from a male donor in good health and CMV-seropositive. CDR3 nucleotide sequence: TGTGCCAGCAGTTCCCTATATTTAGCGAGCGGGAGTTTCTACGAGCAGTACTTC. This encodes CASSSLYLASGSFYEQYF. Complete variable domain (other parts from reference TRBV28 and TRBJ2-7): DVKVTQSSRYLVKRTGEKVFLECVQDMDHENMFWYRQDPGLGLRLIYFSYDVKMKEKGDIPEGYSVSREKKERFSLILESASTNQTSMYLCASSSLYLASGSFYEQYFGPGTRLTVT.